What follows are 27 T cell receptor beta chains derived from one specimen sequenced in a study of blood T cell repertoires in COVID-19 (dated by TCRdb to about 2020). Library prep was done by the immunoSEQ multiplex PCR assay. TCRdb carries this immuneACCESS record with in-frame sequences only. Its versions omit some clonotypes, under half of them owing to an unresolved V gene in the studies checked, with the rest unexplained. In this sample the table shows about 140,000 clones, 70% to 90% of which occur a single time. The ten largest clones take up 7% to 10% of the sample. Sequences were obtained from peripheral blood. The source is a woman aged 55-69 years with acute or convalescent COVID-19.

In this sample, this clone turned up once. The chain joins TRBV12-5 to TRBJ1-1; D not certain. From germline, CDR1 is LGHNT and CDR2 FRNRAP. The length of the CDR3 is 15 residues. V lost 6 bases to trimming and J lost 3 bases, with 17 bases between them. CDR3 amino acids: CASGPKTSFDTEAFF. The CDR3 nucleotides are TGTGCTAGTGGCCCCAAGACATCGTTCGACACTGAAGCTTTCTTT.

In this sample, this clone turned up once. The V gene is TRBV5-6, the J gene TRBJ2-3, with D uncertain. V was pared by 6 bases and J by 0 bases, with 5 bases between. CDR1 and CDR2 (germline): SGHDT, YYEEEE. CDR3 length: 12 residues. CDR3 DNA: TGTGCCAGCATTTCTAGCACAGATACGCAGTATTTT. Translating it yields CASISSTDTQYF.

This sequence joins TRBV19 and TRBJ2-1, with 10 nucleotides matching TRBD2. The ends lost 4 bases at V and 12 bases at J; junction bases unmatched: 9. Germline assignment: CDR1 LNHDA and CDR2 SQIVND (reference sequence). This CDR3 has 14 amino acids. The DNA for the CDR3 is TGTGCCAGTAGTAGCCAGCGGGGGGGCCGGGCGCAGTTCTTC. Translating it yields CASSSQRGGRAQFF.

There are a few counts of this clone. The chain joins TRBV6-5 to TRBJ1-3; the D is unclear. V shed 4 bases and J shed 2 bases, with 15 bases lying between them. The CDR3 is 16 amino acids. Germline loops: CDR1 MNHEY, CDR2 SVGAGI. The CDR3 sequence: CASSSRSRAPGNTIYF. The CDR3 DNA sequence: TGTGCCAGCAGTTCCCGTTCGAGGGCTCCTGGAAACACCATATATTTT.

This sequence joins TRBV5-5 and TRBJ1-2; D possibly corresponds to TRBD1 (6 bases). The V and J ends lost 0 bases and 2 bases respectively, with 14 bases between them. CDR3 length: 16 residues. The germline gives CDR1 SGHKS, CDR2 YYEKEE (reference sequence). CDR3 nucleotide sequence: TGTGCCAGCAGCTTGGGTATGAGGGGGGGCAACTATGGCTACACCTTC. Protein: CASSLGMRGGNYGYTF.

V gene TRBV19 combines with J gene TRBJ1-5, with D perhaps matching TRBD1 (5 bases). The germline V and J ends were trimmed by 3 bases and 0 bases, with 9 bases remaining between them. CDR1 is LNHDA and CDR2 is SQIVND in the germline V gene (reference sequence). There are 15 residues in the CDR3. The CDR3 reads CASSMTAYSNQPQHF. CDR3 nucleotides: TGTGCCAGTAGTATGACAGCATATAGCAATCAGCCCCAGCATTTT.

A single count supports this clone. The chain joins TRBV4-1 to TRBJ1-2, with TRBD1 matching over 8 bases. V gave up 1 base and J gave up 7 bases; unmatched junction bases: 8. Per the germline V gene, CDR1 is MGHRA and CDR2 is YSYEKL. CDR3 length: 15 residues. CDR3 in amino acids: CASSQVTGGDFGYTF. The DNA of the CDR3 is TGCGCCAGCAGCCAAGTTACAGGGGGAGATTTTGGCTACACCTTC.

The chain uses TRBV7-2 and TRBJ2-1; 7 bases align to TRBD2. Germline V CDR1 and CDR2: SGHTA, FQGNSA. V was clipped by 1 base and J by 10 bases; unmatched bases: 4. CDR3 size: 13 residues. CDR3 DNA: TGTGCCAGCAGCTTAGTGGGTAGCGGGGAGCAGTTCTTC. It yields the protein CASSLVGSGEQFF.

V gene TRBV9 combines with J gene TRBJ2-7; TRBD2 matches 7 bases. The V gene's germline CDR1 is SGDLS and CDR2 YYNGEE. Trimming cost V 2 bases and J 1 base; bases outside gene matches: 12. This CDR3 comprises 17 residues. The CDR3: CASSVGPGLVGSYEQYF. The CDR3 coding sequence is TGTGCCAGCAGCGTGGGCCCCGGACTAGTGGGGTCCTACGAGCAGTACTTC.

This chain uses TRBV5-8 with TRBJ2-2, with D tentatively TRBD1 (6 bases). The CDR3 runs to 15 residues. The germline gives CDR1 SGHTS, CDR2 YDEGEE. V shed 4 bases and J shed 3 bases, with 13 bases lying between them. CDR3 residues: CASSRLKGDTGELFF. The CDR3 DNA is TGTGCCAGCAGCCGCTTAAAGGGGGACACCGGGGAGCTGTTTTTT.

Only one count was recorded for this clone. CDR3 in DNA: TGTGCCAGCAGTGAACAGCGGGGGAAGTCGGATGAGCAGTTCTTC. It is translated as CASSEQRGKSDEQFF. The chain links TRBV2 to TRBJ2-1; TRBD2 aligns across 8 bases. In germline, CDR1 is SNHLY, CDR2 FYNNEI. This CDR3 has 15 amino acids. Trimming took 2 bases from V and 8 from J; bases not matched to a gene: 8.

The CDR3 DNA is TGCGCCAGCAGCCAAGGGACTTTAAGCATTGGGGGCTACACCTTC. Protein: CASSQGTLSIGGYTF. The genes are TRBV4-3 and TRBJ1-2; no clear D. V lost 1 base and J 8 bases, leaving 17 bases between the germline ends. Germline-derived CDR1 and CDR2 are LGHNA and YSLEER. This CDR3 spans 15 amino acids.

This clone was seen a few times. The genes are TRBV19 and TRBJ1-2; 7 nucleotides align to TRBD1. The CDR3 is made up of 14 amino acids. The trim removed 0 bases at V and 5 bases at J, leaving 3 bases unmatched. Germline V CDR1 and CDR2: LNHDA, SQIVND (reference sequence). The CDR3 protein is CASSIDGRGYGYTF. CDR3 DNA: TGTGCCAGTAGTATAGACGGCAGGGGGTATGGCTACACCTTC.

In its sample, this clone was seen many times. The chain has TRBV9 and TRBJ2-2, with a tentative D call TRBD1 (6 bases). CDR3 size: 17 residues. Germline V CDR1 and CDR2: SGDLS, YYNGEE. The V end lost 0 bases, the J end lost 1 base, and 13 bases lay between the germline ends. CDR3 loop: CASSVEGGRMNTGELFF. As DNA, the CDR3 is TGTGCCAGCAGCGTAGAAGGGGGACGGATGAACACCGGGGAGCTGTTTTTT.

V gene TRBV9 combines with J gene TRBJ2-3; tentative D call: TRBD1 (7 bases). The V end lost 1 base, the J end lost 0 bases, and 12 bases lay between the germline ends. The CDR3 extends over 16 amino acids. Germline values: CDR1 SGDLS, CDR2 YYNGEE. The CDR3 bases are TGTGCCAGCAGCGTAATGGAGGGGGCTAGCACAGATACGCAGTATTTT. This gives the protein CASSVMEGASTDTQYF.

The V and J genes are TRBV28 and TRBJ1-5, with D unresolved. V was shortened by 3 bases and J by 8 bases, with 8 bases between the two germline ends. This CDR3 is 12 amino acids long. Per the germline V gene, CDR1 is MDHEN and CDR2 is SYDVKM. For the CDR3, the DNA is TGTGCCAGCAGTTTGAGGGTGAAGCCCCAGCATTTT. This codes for CASSLRVKPQHF.

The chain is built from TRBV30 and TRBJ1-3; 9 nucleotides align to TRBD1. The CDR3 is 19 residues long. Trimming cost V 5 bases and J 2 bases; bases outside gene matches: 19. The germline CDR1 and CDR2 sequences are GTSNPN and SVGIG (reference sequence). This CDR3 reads CAWSKGTGPYGGAGNTIYF. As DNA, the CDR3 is TGTGCCTGGTCTAAGGGGACAGGGCCCTATGGAGGGGCTGGAAACACCATATATTTT.

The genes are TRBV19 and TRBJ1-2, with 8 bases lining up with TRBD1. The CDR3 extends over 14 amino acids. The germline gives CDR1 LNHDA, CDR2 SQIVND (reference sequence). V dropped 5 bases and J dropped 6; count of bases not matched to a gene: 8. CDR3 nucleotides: TGTGCCAGTAGTGGTCAGGGGGCGAGGGATGGCTACACCTTC. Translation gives CASSGQGARDGYTF.

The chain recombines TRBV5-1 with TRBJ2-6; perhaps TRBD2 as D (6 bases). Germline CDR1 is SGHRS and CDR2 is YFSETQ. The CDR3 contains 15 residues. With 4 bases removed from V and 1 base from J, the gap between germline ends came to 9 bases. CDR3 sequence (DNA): TGCGCCAGCAGCCCGGGAGCTTCTGGGGCCAACGTCCTGACTTTC. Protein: CASSPGASGANVLTF.

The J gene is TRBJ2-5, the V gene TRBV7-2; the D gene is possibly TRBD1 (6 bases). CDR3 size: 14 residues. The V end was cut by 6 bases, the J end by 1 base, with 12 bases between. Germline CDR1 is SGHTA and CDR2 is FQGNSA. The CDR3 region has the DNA TGTGCCAGCAGGGGGGCAGGGCCCCAAGAGACCCAGTACTTC. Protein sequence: CASRGAGPQETQYF.

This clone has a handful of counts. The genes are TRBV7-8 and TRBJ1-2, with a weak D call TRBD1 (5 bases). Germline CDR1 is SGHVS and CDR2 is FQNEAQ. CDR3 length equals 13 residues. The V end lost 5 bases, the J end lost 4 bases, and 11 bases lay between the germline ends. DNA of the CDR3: TGTGCCAGCAGCACCCGGGGGGGCTATGGCTACACCTTC. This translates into CASSTRGGYGYTF.

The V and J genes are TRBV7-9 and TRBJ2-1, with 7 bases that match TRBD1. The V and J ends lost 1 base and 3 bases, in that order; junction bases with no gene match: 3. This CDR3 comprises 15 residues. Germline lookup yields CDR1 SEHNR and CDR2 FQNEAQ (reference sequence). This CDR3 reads CASSLGGTVYNEQFF. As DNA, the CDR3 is TGTGCCAGCAGCTTAGGGGGGACAGTCTACAATGAGCAGTTCTTC.

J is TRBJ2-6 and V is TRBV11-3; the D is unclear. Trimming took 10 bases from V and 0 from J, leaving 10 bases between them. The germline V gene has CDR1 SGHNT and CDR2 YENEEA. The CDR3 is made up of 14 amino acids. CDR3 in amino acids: CATTVRSGANVLTF. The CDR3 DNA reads TGTGCCACCACAGTCCGCTCTGGGGCCAACGTCCTGACTTTC.

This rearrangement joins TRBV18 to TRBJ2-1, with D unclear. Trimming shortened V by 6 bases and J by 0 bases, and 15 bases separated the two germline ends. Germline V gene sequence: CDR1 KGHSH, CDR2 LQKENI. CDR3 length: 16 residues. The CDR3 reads CASSHDRQSSYNEQFF. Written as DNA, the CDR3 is TGTGCCAGCTCCCACGATCGACAAAGCTCCTACAATGAGCAGTTCTTC. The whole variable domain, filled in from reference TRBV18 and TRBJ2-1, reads NAGVMQNPRHLVRRRGQEARLRCSPMKGHSHVYWYRQLPEEGLKFMVYLQKENIIDESGMPKERFSAEFPKEGPSILRIQQVVRGDSAAYFCASSHDRQSSYNEQFFGPGTRLTVL.

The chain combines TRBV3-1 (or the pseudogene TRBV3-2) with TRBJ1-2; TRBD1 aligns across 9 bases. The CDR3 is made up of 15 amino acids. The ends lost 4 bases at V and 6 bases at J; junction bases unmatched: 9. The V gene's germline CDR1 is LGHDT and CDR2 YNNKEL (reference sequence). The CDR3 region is CASSLRQGGAHGYTF. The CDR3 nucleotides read TGTGCCAGCAGCCTACGACAGGGGGGCGCGCATGGCTACACCTTC.

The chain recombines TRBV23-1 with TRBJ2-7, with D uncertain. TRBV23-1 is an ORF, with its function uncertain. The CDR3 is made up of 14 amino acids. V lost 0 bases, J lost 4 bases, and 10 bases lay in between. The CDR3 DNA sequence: TGCGCCAGCAGTCAATCTGCGGCCGGATACGAGCAGTACTTC. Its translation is CASSQSAAGYEQYF.

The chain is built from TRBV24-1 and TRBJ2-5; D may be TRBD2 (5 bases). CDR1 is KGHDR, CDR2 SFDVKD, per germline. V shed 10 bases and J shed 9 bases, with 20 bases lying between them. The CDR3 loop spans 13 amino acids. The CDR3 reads CATGYSGSAAQYF. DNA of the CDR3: TGTGCCACTGGTTACAGCGGATCTGCGGCCCAGTACTTC.